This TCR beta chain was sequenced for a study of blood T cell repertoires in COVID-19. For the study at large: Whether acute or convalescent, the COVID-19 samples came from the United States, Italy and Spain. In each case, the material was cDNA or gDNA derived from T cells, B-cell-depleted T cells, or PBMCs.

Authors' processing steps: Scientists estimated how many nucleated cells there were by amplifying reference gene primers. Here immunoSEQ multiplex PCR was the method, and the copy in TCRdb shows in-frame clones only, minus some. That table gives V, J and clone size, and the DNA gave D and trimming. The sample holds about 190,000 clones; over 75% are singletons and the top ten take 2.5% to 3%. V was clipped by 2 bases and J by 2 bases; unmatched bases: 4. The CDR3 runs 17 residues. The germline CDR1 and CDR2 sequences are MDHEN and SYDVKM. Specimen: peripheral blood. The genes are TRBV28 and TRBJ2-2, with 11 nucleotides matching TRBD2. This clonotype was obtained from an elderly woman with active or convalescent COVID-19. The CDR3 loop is CASSLKGLADNTGELFF. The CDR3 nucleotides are TGTGCCAGCAGTTTAAAGGGACTAGCGGATAACACCGGGGAGCTGTTTTTT.